This TCR beta chain was recorded in a study of blood T cell repertoires in COVID-19. About the research overall: Material from acute and convalescent COVID-19 was sourced from the United States, Italy and Spain. Sources were T cells, B-cell-depleted T cells, or PBMCs; the material itself was cDNA or gDNA.

The CDR3 totals 15 residues. The V end lost 1 base, the J end lost 0 bases, and 7 bases lay between the germline ends. Germline V gives CDR1 MGHRA, CDR2 YSYEKL. This clone was counted a few times. As handled by the study authors: Scientists estimated how many nucleated cells there were by amplifying reference gene primers. Method: immunoSEQ multiplex PCR; TCRdb's copy keeps in-frame clones and lacks some. V and J calls and clone size follow that table, whereas D and trimming were derived from the DNA. The table records 44,000 or so clones, 75% to 85% of them present only once. The sequenced material came from peripheral blood. The rearrangement links TRBV4-1 to TRBJ2-4, with D unresolved. The TCR comes from a man at least 80 years old in a cohort sampled during active COVID-19. CDR3 amino acids: CASSQGSVAKNIQYF. Written as DNA, the CDR3 is TGCGCCAGCAGCCAAGGGTCAGTAGCCAAAAACATTCAGTACTTC.